These T cell receptor beta chains were read from a single sample in a study of shared clonotypes between healthy human individuals. Data came from immunoSEQ multiplex PCR; TCRdb stores just in-frame clones and leaves some out. This sample has around 700,000 clones, with over 65% found just once. Sequenced sample: memory CD4+ T cells sorted from blood. The receptors shown here come from a woman aged 25 to 39 in good health. Both conserved end residues are trimmed from each CDR3. A D gene is named only where the DNA matches it firmly. Clone size is not always given. Where it is, it says once, few, many or a class for expanded clones.

V gene: TRBV27
D gene: TRBD1
clone size: NA
CDR3 protein: ASSIRTGGQPQH

V gene: TRBV9
D gene: NA
clone size: NA
CDR3 protein: ASSVGDITRPTIY

V gene: TRBV28
D gene: TRBD1
clone size: NA
CDR3 protein: ASRSTGGFSPLH

V gene: TRBV15
D gene: NA
clone size: NA
CDR3 protein: ATSRVGRSSTDTQY

V gene: TRBV9
D gene: NA
clone size: NA
CDR3 protein: ASSVEEGSGGYNEQF

V gene: TRBV14
D gene: NA
clone size: NA
CDR3 protein: ASSQAFRDYEQY

V gene: TRBV7-2
D gene: NA
clone size: NA
CDR3 protein: ASSSVFVGGGGELF

V gene: TRBV5-6
D gene: TRBD1
clone size: NA
CDR3 protein: ASSVGQGAGWDTEAF

V gene: TRBV7-6
D gene: TRBD2
clone size: NA
CDR3 protein: ASSFQAGAYEQY

V gene: TRBV7-3
D gene: NA
clone size: NA
CDR3 protein: ASSLTISGTEAF

V gene: TRBV2
D gene: TRBD1
clone size: few
CDR3 protein: ASSELQGAVLKAF

V gene: TRBV19
D gene: NA
clone size: NA
CDR3 protein: ASTPSAKNSNQPQH

V gene: TRBV9
D gene: TRBD2
clone size: NA
CDR3 protein: ASSVVTSGRGLQETQY